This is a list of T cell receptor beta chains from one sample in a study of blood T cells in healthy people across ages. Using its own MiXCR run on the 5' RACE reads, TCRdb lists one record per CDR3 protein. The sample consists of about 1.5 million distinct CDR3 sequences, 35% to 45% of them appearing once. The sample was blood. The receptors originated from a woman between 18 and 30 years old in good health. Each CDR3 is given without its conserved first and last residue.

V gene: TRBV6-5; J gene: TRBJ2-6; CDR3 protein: ASSPNFSGASVLT
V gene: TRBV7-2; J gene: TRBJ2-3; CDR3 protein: TSSLVADTQY
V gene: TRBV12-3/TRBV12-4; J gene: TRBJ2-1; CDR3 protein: ACSIYNEQF
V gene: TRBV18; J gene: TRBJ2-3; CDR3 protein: ASSPPTGSSIDTQY
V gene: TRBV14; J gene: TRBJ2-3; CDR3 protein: ASSQLSPDTQY
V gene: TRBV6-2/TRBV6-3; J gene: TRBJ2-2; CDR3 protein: ASSYWRRQGANTGELF
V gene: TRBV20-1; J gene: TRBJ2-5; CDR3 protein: CGGDSETQY
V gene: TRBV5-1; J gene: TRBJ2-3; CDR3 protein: ASRMKRADTDTQY
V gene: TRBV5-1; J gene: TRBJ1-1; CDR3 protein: ASSSSVLGTEAF
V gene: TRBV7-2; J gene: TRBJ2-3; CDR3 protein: ASSLRPSPDTQY
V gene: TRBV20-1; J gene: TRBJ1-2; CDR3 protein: SALTVSHLGYT
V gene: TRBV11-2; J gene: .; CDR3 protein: ASSHRLAGGNEQY
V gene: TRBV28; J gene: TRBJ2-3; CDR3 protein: ASTPRSPASTDTQY
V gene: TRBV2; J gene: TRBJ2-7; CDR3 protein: ATMSGGSYEQY
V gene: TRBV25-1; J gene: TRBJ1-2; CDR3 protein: ASSEYRVTGIGYT
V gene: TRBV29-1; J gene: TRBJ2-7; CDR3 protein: SAMTGDSYEQY
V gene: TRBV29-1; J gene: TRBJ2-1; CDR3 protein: SAEGEGVWFVSIEQF
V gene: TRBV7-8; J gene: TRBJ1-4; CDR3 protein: ASSPSEDPEVDEKLF
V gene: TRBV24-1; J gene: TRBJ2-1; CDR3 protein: ATRDTRSYNEQF
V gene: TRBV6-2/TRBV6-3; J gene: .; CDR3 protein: ASSYRNEAYNEQY
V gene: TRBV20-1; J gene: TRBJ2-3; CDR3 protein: SARDPRDADTQY
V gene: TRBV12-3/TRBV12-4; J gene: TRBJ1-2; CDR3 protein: ASSLSGTCYGYT
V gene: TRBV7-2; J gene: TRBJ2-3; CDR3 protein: ASSTYSSTDTQY
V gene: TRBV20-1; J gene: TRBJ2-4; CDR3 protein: SARQWETIAKNIQY
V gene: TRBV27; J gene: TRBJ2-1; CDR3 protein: ASSLSLGSRDNEQF
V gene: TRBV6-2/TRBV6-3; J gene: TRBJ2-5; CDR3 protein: ASSFGDSSEEQY
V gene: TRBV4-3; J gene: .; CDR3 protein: ASSQDMPSSYNEQY
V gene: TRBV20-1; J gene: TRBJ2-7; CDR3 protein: SARGFRIGAYEQY
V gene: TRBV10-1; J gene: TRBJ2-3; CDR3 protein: ASSEYRGFTQY
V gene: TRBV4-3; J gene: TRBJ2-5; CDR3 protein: ASSQGLWGGGAEQY
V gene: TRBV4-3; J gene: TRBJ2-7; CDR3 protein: ASSHATGGRYEQY
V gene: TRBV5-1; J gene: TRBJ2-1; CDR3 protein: ASSLGSPEDEQF
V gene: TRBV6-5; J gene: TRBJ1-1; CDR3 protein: ASRPGDTEAF
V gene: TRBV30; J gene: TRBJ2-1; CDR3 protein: AWSQNNEQF
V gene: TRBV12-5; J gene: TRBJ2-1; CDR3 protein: ASAIGTSGSYNEQF
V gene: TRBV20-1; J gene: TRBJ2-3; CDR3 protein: SATQGLVPSDTQY
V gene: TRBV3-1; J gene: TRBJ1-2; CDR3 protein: ASSQGDSSFYGYT
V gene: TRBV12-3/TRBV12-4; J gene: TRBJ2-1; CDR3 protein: ASSLGDIGNEQF
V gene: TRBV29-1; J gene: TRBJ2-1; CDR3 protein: SVGATSGRAGNEQF
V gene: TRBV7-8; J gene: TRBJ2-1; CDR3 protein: ASSTRLAGGPNEQF
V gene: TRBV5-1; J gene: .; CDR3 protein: ASSLDTSYGTQY
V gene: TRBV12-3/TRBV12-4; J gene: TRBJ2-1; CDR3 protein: ASSFYKTSSNEQF
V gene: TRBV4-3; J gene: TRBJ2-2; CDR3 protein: ASSRYQSGRNTGELF
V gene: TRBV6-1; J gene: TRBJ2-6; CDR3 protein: ASSQAGGYSSGANVLT
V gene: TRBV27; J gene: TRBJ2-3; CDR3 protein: ASSKRTSGRVVGTDTQY
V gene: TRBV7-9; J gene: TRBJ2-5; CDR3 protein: ASSFSRVDSQETQY
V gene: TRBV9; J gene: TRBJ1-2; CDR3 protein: ASSVGALQYGYT
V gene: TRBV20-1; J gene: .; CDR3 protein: SAPSFAGGRETQY
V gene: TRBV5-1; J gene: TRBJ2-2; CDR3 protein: ASSLDGRGAGELF
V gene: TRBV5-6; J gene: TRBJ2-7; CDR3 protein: ASSFNRVGTYEQY
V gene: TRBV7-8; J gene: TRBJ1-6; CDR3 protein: ASSVPWDRDNSPLH
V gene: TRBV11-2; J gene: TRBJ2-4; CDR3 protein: ASSFSGSKNIQY
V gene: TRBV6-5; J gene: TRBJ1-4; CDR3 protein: ASSYSNRGGEKLF
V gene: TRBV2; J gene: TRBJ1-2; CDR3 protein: ASSDRAIGYT
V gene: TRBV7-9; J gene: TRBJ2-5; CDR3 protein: ASSVRARDSYQETQY
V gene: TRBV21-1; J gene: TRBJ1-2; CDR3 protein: ASSPTGNEYGYT
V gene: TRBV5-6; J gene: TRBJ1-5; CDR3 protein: ASSLGQAREPQH
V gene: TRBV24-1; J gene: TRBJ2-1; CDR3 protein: ATSDLEGGGNEQF
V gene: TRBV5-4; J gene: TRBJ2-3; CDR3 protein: ASSLEGINADTQY